Following are 8 T cell receptor beta chains from one sample sequenced in a study of vaccination and CD4 T cells after COVID-19. Sample treatment: roughly 10-day PBMC culture with coronavirus spike peptide pools or control peptides (ViraFEST assay). For these receptors, no antigen is known. With the Oncomine TCR Beta short-read assay, DNA from cultured CD4+ T cells was sequenced. One entry per CDR3 protein results from TCRdb running MiXCR on the PCR reads. The repertoire holds under 20,000 distinct CDR3 sequences, with 58% as singletons. The sample consisted of CD4+ T cells from blood, cultured in vitro. Receptors originate from a human donor who had recovered from COVID-19.

The chain combines TRBV20-1 with TRBJ1-5; 9 nucleotides agree with TRBD1. Germline CDR1 is DFQATT and CDR2 is SNEGSKA (reference sequence). The CDR3 is 15 residues long. The ends lost 0 bases at V and 6 bases at J; junction bases unmatched: 6. CDR3 coding DNA: TGCAGTGCTAGAGACACAGGGGGCGCGGGTCAGCCCCAGCATTTT. Translated, it gives CSARDTGGAGQPQHF.

This clonotype was seen a single time. V and J are TRBV15 and TRBJ1-3; 8 bases match TRBD1. The germline V gene encodes CDR1 LNHNV and CDR2 YYDKDF (reference sequence). The CDR3 is 19 residues long. J lost 3 bases, V lost 0 bases, and 13 bases had no gene match. The CDR3 DNA follows: TGTGCCACCAGCAGAGATCTCAACGTTCAGGGGGCTAGTGGAAACACCATATATTTT. Its protein product is CATSRDLNVQGASGNTIYF.

On this clonotype: One end of the junction is discordant with germline, which a read error may explain. The rearrangement links TRBV19 to TRBJ1-6; D is perhaps TRBD1 (6 bases). CDR1 and CDR2 (germline): LNHDA, SQIVND (reference sequence). The CDR3 covers 16 residues. CDR3 region: CASSIGTPEEGSPLHF. The CDR3 region has the DNA TGTGCCAGTAGTATTGGGACACCCGAGGAAGGTTCACCACTCCACTTT.

The rearrangement joins TRBV7-2 to TRBJ1-1, with D tentatively TRBD1 (5 bases). V lost 5 bases and J 10 bases, leaving 23 bases between the germline ends. The CDR3 extends over 15 amino acids. Germline lookup yields CDR1 SGHTA and CDR2 FQGNSA. CDR3 nucleotide sequence: TGTGCCAGCAGCCCGAGTAGGGTCACACTAAGGGGAGCTTTCTTT. It codes for CASSPSRVTLRGAFF. The whole variable domain, remainder taken from reference TRBV7-2 and TRBJ1-1, is GAGVSQSPSNKVTEKGKDVELRCDPISGHTALYWYRQSLGQGLEFLIYFQGNSAPDKSGLPSDRFSAERTGGSVSTLTIQRTQQEDSAVYLCASSPSRVTLRGAFFGQGTRLTVV.

This clonotype was counted a few times. The chain uses TRBV24-1 and TRBJ2-3, with TRBD2 matching 13 bases. Trimming removed 2 bases from V and 1 base from J; junction bases left unmatched: 8. In germline, CDR1 is KGHDR, CDR2 SFDVKD. This CDR3 comprises 19 residues. In DNA, the CDR3 is TGTGCCACCAGTGATTGGACTAGCGGGAGCAAGTGGGGCACAGATACGCAGTATTTT. Translated: CATSDWTSGSKWGTDTQYF.

This chain links TRBV20-1 with TRBJ2-7; 13 bases line up with TRBD2. Germline loops: CDR1 DFQATT, CDR2 SNEGSKA (reference sequence). V lost 4 bases, J lost 5 bases, and 5 bases stayed unmatched. This CDR3 region has 14 residues. CDR3 sequence reads: CSATSGTSGDEQYF. The CDR3 coding sequence is TGCAGTGCTACTTCCGGGACTAGCGGGGACGAGCAGTACTTC.

The gene calls are TRBV28 and TRBJ1-2; the D is unclear. Per germline, CDR1 MDHEN and CDR2 SYDVKM. The V and J ends lost 1 base and 4 bases respectively, with 4 bases between them. The CDR3 consists of 12 residues. CDR3: CASSLYGYGYTF. The CDR3 bases are TGTGCCAGCAGTTTATACGGCTATGGCTACACCTTC.

This clonotype rates as medium-sized. The CDR3 DNA follows: TGTGCCAGCAGTGAGGGCGGGGGCAATCAGCCCCAGCATTTT. Translation: CASSEGGGNQPQHF. V usage is TRBV6-1 and J usage is TRBJ1-5; D remains unclear. In germline, CDR1 is MNHNS, CDR2 SASEGT. The CDR3 length is 14 residues. V was shortened by 3 bases and J by 2 bases, with 8 bases between the two germline ends.